The rows below give T cell receptor beta chains drawn from one sample of a study of cytomegalovirus exposure and HLA in healthy donors. Method: immunoSEQ multiplex PCR; TCRdb's copy keeps in-frame clones and lacks some. This sample has fewer than 200,000 clones; 65% to 70% occur once, and the top ten carry around 4.5%. Sequencing was done on a sample of PBMCs. The receptors stem from a woman aged 18-30 years in good health and CMV-seropositive. Each CDR3 is given with its conserved first and last residue. A row's size may be missing; if present it is once, few, many or a size class.

clone_size j_call v_call cdr3_aa
NA TRBJ2-3 TRBV7-9 CASSLVASGGPDTQYF
NA TRBJ1-5 TRBV9 CASSETGVNQPQHF
NA TRBJ1-1 TRBV27 CASSLWGGGMNTEAFF
NA TRBJ1-4 TRBV6-1 CASSIQGTVDEKLFF
NA TRBJ1-3 TRBV7-9 CASSRTSTGNTIYF
few TRBJ2-1 TRBV5-1 CASSSILGQGGLFF
few TRBJ2-1 TRBV15 CATSSDNEQFF
NA TRBJ2-7 TRBV5-6 CASSFPGGEQYF
NA TRBJ2-1 TRBV19 CASSTLWTGGYNEQFF
once TRBJ1-2 TRBV2 CASSGGNGGYTF
NA TRBJ2-2 TRBV9 CASSGSQGRTGELFF
NA TRBJ2-7 TRBV5-4 CASSLDSVYEQYF
NA TRBJ1-1 TRBV29-1 CSVEGGLRDTEAFF
NA TRBJ1-5 TRBV5-4 CASSIGQGSNQPQHF
NA TRBJ1-1 TRBV18 CASSPLLTRGSEAFF
NA TRBJ2-5 TRBV7-2 CASSKDRGRETQYF
few TRBJ1-4 TRBV25-1 CASSELSHPRGEKLFF
NA TRBJ2-7 TRBV7-9 CASSQTGPLTEQYF
once TRBJ2-3 TRBV19 CASSMVASGGEYTQYF
NA TRBJ2-3 TRBV27 CASSYGTSGTDTQYF
NA TRBJ2-1 TRBV30 CAWSELAGVSGEQFF
few TRBJ1-4 TRBV9 CASSVGGGKVEKLFF
NA TRBJ2-7 TRBV15 CATSRDRDSHYEQYF
NA TRBJ2-3 TRBV5-1 CASSLQGKISDTQYF
few TRBJ1-2 TRBV7-9 CASSSMTGYGYTF
NA TRBJ2-6 TRBV30 CAWSGTGGTLGANVLTF
once TRBJ2-7 TRBV28 CASITGTESYEQYF